This TCR beta chain stems from a study of shared clonotypes between healthy human individuals. V lost 1 base and J lost 0, with 13 bases in between. There are 16 residues in the CDR3. Germline lookup yields CDR1 SNHLY and CDR2 FYNNEI. Profiling relied on immunoSEQ multiplex PCR, and the TCRdb table lists in-frame clones only, not all of them. The data hold about 2.2 million clones, with 93% observed a single time. CD45RO-negative CD8 cells positively selected for CCR7 made up the naive population, which excluded terminally differentiated effector memory CD45RA+ cells. The sample taken for sequencing was naive CD8+ T cells from PBMCs. This TCR was sampled from a young man in good health. Some clones in this sample may be carry-over from other donors' samples. The rearrangement uses TRBV2 and TRBJ2-7; D remains unclear. CDR3 region: CASSEGPNTRSYEQYF. CDR3 DNA: TGTGCCAGCAGTGAAGGTCCAAATACCCGCTCCTACGAGCAGTACTTC.